This TCR beta chain emerged from a study of response to subunit inactivated influenza vaccine. Overall study results and limits: Authors proposed each seasonal influenza vaccination draws in few new T cells.

TCRdb re-analysed the RT-PCR reads in MiXCR, keeping a single row per CDR3 protein. The sample carries approximately 700,000 distinct CDR3 sequences, more than 11% recorded once. In regard to this clonotype: What it recognizes is unknown.

This clonotype originated in a man between 50 and 59 years old who received an inactivated influenza vaccine. Material: PBMCs from blood, obtained less than 15 days before vaccination.

The CDR3 here is CASSVEANSYEQYF. The DNA for the CDR3 is TGTGCCAGCAGCGTGGAGGCGAACTCCTACGAGCAGTACTTC. This chain joins TRBV9 and TRBJ2-7; D perhaps matches TRBD2 (5 bases). This CDR3 is built from 14 residues. Trimming cost V 2 bases and J 0 bases, with 9 bases left between them. Germline-derived CDR1 and CDR2 are SGDLS and YYNGEE.